Here is one T cell receptor beta chain with its context. The antigen is not known. The V gene lost 6 bases and the J gene lost 1 base, with 13 bases spanning the gap. Per germline, CDR1 MNHEY and CDR2 SVGAGI. The CDR3 has 15 residues. The sample comes from a study of PD-1 blockade in classical Hodgkin lymphoma. Sequenced by immunoSEQ multiplex PCR; TCRdb stores in-frame clones only, minus some. Found here are some 5,400 clones, roughly nine tenths of them singletons; the top ten hold less than 25%. The study's findings and limits: Causes of the repertoire differences remain undefined, possibly disease activity or prior therapy.

Specified time point: newly diagnosed, previously untreated cHL patient sample. Investigators obtained CD8+ T cells from thawed PBMCs by magnetic negative selection. The sequenced sample consisted of CD8+ T cells from blood. This chain uses TRBV6-5 with TRBJ1-5; tentative D call: TRBD1 (5 bases). This receptor was obtained from a human donor with classical Hodgkin lymphoma. The CDR3 sequence is CASSPDRTSNQPQHF. The CDR3, as DNA: TGTGCCAGCAGCCCCGACAGAACCAGCAATCAGCCCCAGCATTTT.